One and the same sample provided the 5 T cell receptor beta chains below, sequenced in a study of cytomegalovirus exposure and HLA in healthy donors. In the PCR, 60 Vbeta and 13 Jbeta primers were used. Sequencing was performed with immunoSEQ multiplex PCR; in TCRdb, only in-frame clones are kept and a portion is missing. The table includes 170,000 or so clones, roughly 78% detected once. Sample: PBMCs. The receptors stem from a woman in her fifties or sixties in good health and CMV-seropositive.

The rearrangement joins TRBV7-7 to TRBJ2-3; 8 nucleotides match TRBD1. This CDR3 contains 16 residues. The germline V gene has CDR1 SSHAT and CDR2 FNYEAQ (reference sequence). V lost 1 base to trimming and J lost 2 bases; unmatched junction nucleotides: 5. The CDR3 DNA follows: TGTGCCAGCAGCTTAGGCCGGGACAGGTTCACAGATACGCAGTATTTT. It is translated as CASSLGRDRFTDTQYF.

This clone was found a few times. The chain links TRBV19 to TRBJ2-7, with D possibly being TRBD2 (6 bases). The CDR3 consists of 13 residues. CDR1 is LNHDA, CDR2 SQIVND, per germline (reference sequence). V was cut by 7 bases and J by 1 base, with 11 bases left in between. The CDR3 loop is CASNPRGSYEQYF. The DNA of the CDR3 is TGTGCCAGTAATCCCCGGGGGTCCTACGAGCAGTACTTC.

V and J are TRBV5-6 and TRBJ2-7; tentatively, D is TRBD2 (5 bases). CDR1 and CDR2 from the germline V gene are SGHDT and YYEEEE. The CDR3 is 14 residues long. V was shortened by 0 bases and J by 3 bases, with 10 bases between the two germline ends. DNA for the CDR3: TGTGCCAGCAGCTTGGGGTACGGGAACTACGAGCAGTACTTC. Translated, it gives CASSLGYGNYEQYF. Full variable domain (rest looked up from reference TRBV5-6 and TRBJ2-7): DAGVTQSPTHLIKTRGQQVTLRCSPKSGHDTVSWYQQALGQGPQFIFQYYEEEERQRGNFPDRFSGHQFPNYSSELNVNALLLGDSALYLCASSLGYGNYEQYFGPGTRLTVT.

This sequence joins TRBV19 and TRBJ1-4; D remains ambiguous. The CDR3 spans 12 residues. From germline, CDR1 is LNHDA and CDR2 SQIVND (reference sequence). Trimming left V 4 bases short and J 7 bases short, with 7 bases between. As DNA, the CDR3 is TGTGCCAGTAGTAAGGGAGTTGAAAAACTGTTTTTT. Translating gives CASSKGVEKLFF.

The CDR3 region is CASSFPGEPQHF. In nucleotides, the CDR3 is TGTGCCAGCAGTTTCCCCGGGGAGCCCCAGCATTTT. V and J are TRBV27 and TRBJ1-5, with D hard to call. CDR1 and CDR2 from the germline V gene are MNHEY and SMNVEV (reference sequence). The CDR3 is 12 amino acids. V was cut by 3 bases and J by 8 bases, with 8 bases left in between.